This T cell receptor (beta chain) was sequenced in a study of cytomegalovirus exposure and HLA in healthy donors. The germline gives CDR1 PRHDT, CDR2 FYEKMQ (reference sequence). After removal of 7 bases from V and 2 bases from J, the junction contained 8 bases not matched to a gene. CDR3 size: 15 residues. It was with 60 Vbeta and 13 Jbeta primers that the PCR ran. Measured with immunoSEQ multiplex PCR; TCRdb has only the in-frame clones, and not every one. The sample records roughly 110,000 clones, more than 65% being singletons. Sequenced: PBMCs. The receptor was derived from a woman in her fifties or sixties in good health and CMV-seropositive. The rearrangement uses TRBV13 and TRBJ2-1; 7 bases map to TRBD2. The CDR3 DNA follows: TGTGCCAGCACCCGTCGGGGGGTCACCTACAATGAGCAGTTCTTC. Encoded protein: CASTRRGVTYNEQFF.